The next 22 T cell receptor beta chains were all read from a single sample in a study of graft-versus-host responses after intestinal transplantation. Libraries were prepared by immunoSEQ multiplex PCR; TCRdb keeps only in-frame clonotypes and omits some of them. The table includes about 11,000 clones, about 80% detected once. Intraepithelial plus lamina propria lymphocytes were released by processing graft tissue. The source material was ileum tissue, sampled 23 days after intestinal transplant. All receptors derive from a human patient who received an intestinal transplant, so some T cells may come from the graft donor.

This rearrangement joins TRBV6-9 to TRBJ2-5; 7 bases map to TRBD1. Germline CDR1 MNHGY, CDR2 SVAAGI. The CDR3 is made up of 14 amino acids. After removal of 6 bases from V and 4 bases from J, the junction contained 8 bases not matched to a gene. CDR3 protein: CASRYRGGSETQYF. CDR3 coding DNA: TGTGCCAGCAGGTACAGGGGCGGGTCAGAGACCCAGTACTTC.

This clone was found a few times. The chain couples TRBV10-1 to TRBJ2-7, with 12 bases lining up with TRBD1. The CDR3 has 14 residues. CDR1 and CDR2 (germline): WNHNN, SYGVQD (reference sequence). V trimming: 4 bases; J trimming: 7 bases; junction bases outside the gene matches: 5. CDR3 bases: TGCGCCAGCAGTGGGGGACAGGGGGCGAGAGAGCAGTACTTC. This codes for CASSGGQGAREQYF.

V and J are TRBV30 and TRBJ1-2, with TRBD1 identical over 9 bases. Losses at the gene ends were 2 bases for V and 3 bases for J; bases not matched to a gene: 1. The CDR3 is made up of 13 amino acids. Germline loops: CDR1 GTSNPN, CDR2 SVGIG (reference sequence). The CDR3 loop reads CAWSWTGDYGYTF. The CDR3 DNA sequence: TGTGCCTGGAGTTGGACAGGGGACTATGGCTACACCTTC.

The chain carries TRBV6-4 and TRBJ2-1; no clear D gene. The germline V gene encodes CDR1 MRHNA and CDR2 SNTAGT. The V and J ends lost 3 bases and 2 bases respectively, with 5 bases between them. The CDR3 runs to 13 residues. CDR3 sequence (DNA): TGTGCCAGCAGTGATCGGGCCTACAATGAGCAGTTCTTC. This sequence encodes CASSDRAYNEQFF.

The rearrangement links TRBV6-6 to TRBJ2-7; 8 positions agree with TRBD1. The CDR3 has 15 residues. V lost 0 bases to trimming and J lost 3 bases; unmatched junction nucleotides: 4. Germline CDR1 MNHNY, CDR2 SVGAGI (reference sequence). CDR3 sequence (DNA): TGTGCCAGCAGTTACTCAACAGGGGGAGGCTACGAGCAGTACTTC. The encoded protein is CASSYSTGGGYEQYF.

The chain links TRBV28 to TRBJ2-1, with 10 nucleotides matching TRBD2. Losses at the gene ends were 4 bases for V and 8 bases for J; bases not matched to a gene: 5. The CDR3 loop spans 14 amino acids. Germline V gives CDR1 MDHEN, CDR2 SYDVKM. The CDR3, as DNA: TGTGCCAGCAGTTACTCAGCGGGAGGGTATGAGCAGTTCTTC. As protein: CASSYSAGGYEQFF.

This chain links TRBV5-1 with TRBJ2-5; D is unresolved. The germline V and J ends were trimmed by 0 bases and 7 bases, with 13 bases remaining between them. The length of the CDR3 is 14 residues. Germline lookup yields CDR1 SGHRS and CDR2 YFSETQ. CDR3 coding DNA: TGCGCCAGCAGCTTGGGACTCCTTCTCGCGACCCAGTACTTC. It codes for CASSLGLLLATQYF.

In its sample, this clone was seen once. This sequence joins TRBV28 and TRBJ2-3; D is undetermined. The V end lost 2 bases, the J end lost 7 bases, and 16 bases lay between the germline ends. CDR3 length: 15 amino acids. Germline V gene data show CDR1 as MDHEN and CDR2 as SYDVKM. Here the CDR3 reads CASSLEGPLGNTQYF. The CDR3 DNA reads as TGTGCCAGCAGTTTAGAAGGCCCCTTAGGAAATACGCAGTATTTT.

This clone was found once. V is TRBV30 and J is TRBJ2-2; 8 nucleotides match TRBD2. V was clipped by 7 bases and J by 6 bases; unmatched bases: 13. The CDR3 has 15 amino acids. CDR1 is GTSNPN, CDR2 SVGIG, per germline (reference sequence). The CDR3 DNA reads as TGTGCCTTTTCAGATCGGGGGGGTGCTCCCGGGGAGCTGTTTTTT. Protein: CAFSDRGGAPGELFF.

The rearrangement uses TRBV11-2 and TRBJ2-7; D ambiguous. This CDR3 has 10 amino acids. V was clipped by 5 bases and J by 4 bases, with 3 bases between them. The V gene's germline CDR1 is SGHAT and CDR2 FQNNGV. The CDR3 bases are TGTGCCAGCAGCGAGTACGAGCAGTACTTC. Its protein is CASSEYEQYF.

The rearrangement joins TRBV5-1 to TRBJ2-2; TRBD1 aligns across 7 bases. Germline CDR1 reads SGHRS; CDR2 reads YFSETQ. There are 13 residues in the CDR3. After removal of 2 bases from V and 5 bases from J, the junction contained 0 bases not matched to a gene. The CDR3 DNA reads TGCGCCAGCAGCTTACAGGGGACCGGGGAGCTGTTTTTT. This translates into CASSLQGTGELFF.

This clone occurred once. The J gene is TRBJ1-1, the V gene TRBV25-1; D not resolved. Trimming stripped 4 bases from V and 1 base from J, with 10 bases between. This CDR3 spans 14 amino acids. Germline V CDR1 and CDR2: MGHDK, SYGVNS. CDR3 nucleotides: TGTGCCAGCAGTGGCCCGGGCGGGAACACTGAAGCTTTCTTT. Its translation: CASSGPGGNTEAFF.

The J gene is TRBJ1-1, the V gene TRBV5-4; 8 bases map to TRBD1. CDR3 size: 19 residues. Germline CDR1 is SGHNT and CDR2 is YYREEE (reference sequence). J lost 2 bases, V lost 5 bases, and 20 bases had no gene match. The CDR3 protein is CASSWDRWLGRTLNTEAFF. The CDR3 DNA follows: TGTGCCAGCAGTTGGGACAGGTGGTTAGGTAGAACATTAAACACTGAAGCTTTCTTT.

This clone was seen a few times. The chain recombines TRBV6-1 with TRBJ1-1; D remains unclear. The CDR3 is made up of 12 amino acids. Germline CDR1 MNHNS, CDR2 SASEGT. Deletions cut 5 bases from V and 1 base from J, with 5 bases between. In DNA form, the CDR3 reads TGTGCCAGCAGTAGACAGAACACTGAAGCTTTCTTT. Translation gives CASSRQNTEAFF.

The genes are TRBV28 and TRBJ2-1; D is perhaps TRBD2 (6 bases). Germline loops: CDR1 MDHEN, CDR2 SYDVKM. This CDR3 comprises 10 residues. The V and J ends lost 8 bases and 7 bases respectively, with 6 bases between them. The CDR3 is CASGRNEQFF. CDR3 coding DNA: TGTGCCAGCGGGAGGAATGAGCAGTTCTTC.

The chain has TRBV4-1 and TRBJ2-7; 10 nucleotides match TRBD2. The CDR3 sequence is 15 residues long. Germline lookup yields CDR1 MGHRA and CDR2 YSYEKL. V trimming: 1 base; J trimming: 4 bases; junction bases outside the gene matches: 4. This CDR3 is CASSQVIAGGYEQYF. The DNA for the CDR3 is TGCGCCAGCAGCCAAGTTATAGCGGGGGGTTACGAGCAGTACTTC.

The chain couples TRBV19 to TRBJ2-7; possibly TRBD1 for D (5 bases). CDR1 is LNHDA and CDR2 is SQIVND in the germline V gene (reference sequence). The CDR3 sequence is 14 residues long. Deletions cut 3 bases from V and 3 bases from J, with 12 bases between. The CDR3 loop reads CASSMAGFVYEQYF. The CDR3 nucleotides read TGTGCCAGTAGTATGGCAGGGTTTGTCTACGAGCAGTACTTC.

There are a few counts of this clone. CDR3 coding DNA: TGTGCCAGCAGCTTAGCAGTGGTGACTCCCGAGTACTTC. This gives the protein CASSLAVVTPEYF. V is TRBV7-9 and J is TRBJ2-7, with D uncertain. V was trimmed by 0 bases and J by 11 bases, leaving 14 bases between them. CDR1 is SEHNR, CDR2 FQNEAQ, per germline (reference sequence). This CDR3 has 13 amino acids.

V and J are TRBV7-2 and TRBJ2-5; perhaps TRBD1 as D (6 bases). The V gene lost 5 bases and the J gene lost 5 bases, with 15 bases spanning the gap. The CDR3 runs to 14 residues. The germline V gene encodes CDR1 SGHTA and CDR2 FQGNSA. The CDR3 loop is CASSPSGAGETQYF. Written as DNA, the CDR3 is TGTGCCAGCAGCCCTTCAGGGGCCGGGGAGACCCAGTACTTC.

The rearrangement links TRBV28 to TRBJ2-5, with a tentative D call TRBD1 (5 bases). TRBJ2-7 explains the end of the DNA better; the J call may be wrong. Germline V gene data show CDR1 as MDHEN and CDR2 as SYDVKM. This CDR3 region has 15 residues. The CDR3 is CASSRTPDSSYEQYF. Written as DNA, the CDR3 is TGTGCCAGCAGCCGCACCCCCGACAGCTCCTACGAGCAGTACTTC.

This rearrangement joins TRBV11-3 to TRBJ1-1; 8 bases are a match to TRBD1. V shed 5 bases and J 1 base; nucleotides not matched to a gene: 6. CDR1 and CDR2 from the germline V gene are SGHNT and YENEEA. The CDR3 is 15 residues long. CDR3 sequence reads: CASSVTGTGNTEAFF. The DNA for the CDR3 is TGTGCCAGCAGCGTAACCGGGACAGGGAACACTGAAGCTTTCTTT.

This chain connects TRBV28 to TRBJ1-5; possible D gene TRBD1, 5 bases. CDR3 length: 13 amino acids. V shed 10 bases and J shed 0 bases, with 10 bases lying between them. CDR1 MDHEN and CDR2 SYDVKM come from the germline V gene. The CDR3 spells CATTGVSNQPQHF. CDR3 DNA: TGTGCCACCACGGGGGTTAGCAATCAGCCCCAGCATTTT.